This T cell receptor delta chain appears in the sequencing data of a study of Vδ1+ human thymocytes (dated by TCRdb to the late 2010s). Broadly, across the study: As a data resource, the study described the mRNA-level TRG and TRD CDR3 repertoires of highly purified Vdelta1+ thymocytes obtained from young children. Validation of the multiplex-based CDR3 amplicon strategy against 5'RACE-based CDR3 amplicon generation methods had been performed previously.

RNA extraction was performed with the RNeasy mini kit, and reverse transcription was done with Superscript III. CDR3 amplicons were produced by multiplex PCR using pooled V-gene forward primers and a constant-region reverse primer with Illumina adaptor overhangs. After gel purification, amplicons were indexed with Nextera index primers over around 8 extra PCR cycles and were then purified with AMPure XP beads. The libraries were sequenced on an Illumina MiSeq using paired-end 250 bp reads, dual indexing and an approximately 20% PhiX spike-in. Concerning the study's data processing: FastQC was used to check read quality, and ea-utils fastq-join was used to merge TRG read pairs. IMGT/HighV-QUEST was used to annotate the sequences, only productive sequences with an unambiguous V-gene assignment were kept, and clonotypes were defined as sequences sharing an identical CDR3 sequence. For downstream analysis, VDJtools 1.1.1, tcR 2.2.3, Treemap and vegan Shannon diversity in R 3.4.4 were used. With CATT, TCRdb called clones again from the public reads; duplicate DNA rows were later joined. The V and J calls here are based on TCRdb, not the publication. The sample yields tens of thousands of delta-chain clones; approximately 15% were counted once. The ten largest clones represent roughly 0.5% of the sample.

There are 21 amino acids in the CDR3, from cysteine to phenylalanine inclusive. Only the CDR3 DNA stays, 63 bases, in frame from base 1. V is trimmed back by 1 base and J by 0 bases, and the junction contains 19 bases that no gene match accounts for. The germline V gene provides CDR1 TSWWSYY and CDR2 QGS. Thymic samples were depleted of alphabeta T cells, then CD3+ TCRVdelta1+ TCRVdelta2- thymocytes were FACS-sorted. The purity of the sorted Vdelta1+ thymocytes fell between about 98% and 99.6%. The thymic specimens were obtained from 8 paediatric patients who were undergoing corrective cardiac surgery and ranged in age from about 5 days to 16 months. After the thymic tissue was dispersed, mononuclear cells were isolated using a Histopaque-1077 density gradient. Staining used anti-TCRVdelta1 clone TS8.2, anti-TCRVdelta2 clone B6, anti-CD3 clone HIT3a and anti-TCRalphabeta clone IP26 antibodies. On the study overall, not on this receptor specifically: Because no clustering by age or sex was seen, donors were not stratified by age or sex in the analyses. The thymic TRG and TRD repertoires appeared highly polyclonal, with Gaussian CDR3 length distributions, in contrast to the oligoclonal repertoires of peripheral blood. The authors advised highly purified populations and single-cell validation, since unexpected Vdelta2 sequences could cause misinterpretation of bulk repertoire data. Many TRG clonotypes were shared between donors (up to roughly 6.9x10^3), whereas TRD repertoires were essentially private (max 116 shared). Despite high sort purity, roughly 18% of thymic TRD sequences were Vdelta2 (and few Vdelta3), unlike peripheral blood Vdelta1+ controls.

This clone appeared a few times. Its cognate antigen has yet to be identified. No base qualities exist here, and no much larger clone lies one base off it. This sequence was found in a boy in the first two years of life who had congenital heart surgery. Recombination connected TRDV1 to TRDJ1; the central 8 bases match TRDD3. Material: Vdelta1+ gamma-delta thymocytes from the thymus. Explained via the paper, the cell subset or site label denotes: FACS-sorted CD3+ TCRalphabeta- TCRVdelta1+ TCRVdelta2- thymocytes. The DNA sequence is TGTGCTCTTGGGGAACCAGCCCGACGAAGGCCCAGGGGATACTACACCGATAAACTCATCTTT. Its translation reads: CALGEPARRRPRGYYTDKLIF.